This T cell receptor (beta chain) emerged from a study of cytomegalovirus exposure and HLA in healthy donors. Of note for this clone: Its antigen is not identified.

CDR1 is MGHDK and CDR2 is SYGVNS in the germline V gene. V was cut by 3 bases and J by 4 bases, with 18 bases left in between. The CDR3 extends over 16 amino acids. Regarding the study as a whole: Later, an analysis showed that TCR beta chains associated with HLA were more clonally expanded than others that were equally common. Using a false discovery rate of 0.05, a later analysis showed that 16,951 TCR beta sequences were associated with HLA alleles.

60 Vbeta and 13 Jbeta primers were used in PCR. Produced via immunoSEQ multiplex PCR; TCRdb's table is partial and in-frame only. Of about 250,000 clones listed, 80% are singletons. This TCR came from a girl aged 2 to 10 in good health and CMV-seronegative. The specimen sequenced was PBMCs. The J gene is TRBJ1-2, the V gene TRBV25-1; possible D gene TRBD1, 6 bases. In DNA, the CDR3 is TGTGCCAGCAGTGACGAGGACAGTCGCGGGCGCTATGGCTACACCTTC. It translates to CASSDEDSRGRYGYTF.